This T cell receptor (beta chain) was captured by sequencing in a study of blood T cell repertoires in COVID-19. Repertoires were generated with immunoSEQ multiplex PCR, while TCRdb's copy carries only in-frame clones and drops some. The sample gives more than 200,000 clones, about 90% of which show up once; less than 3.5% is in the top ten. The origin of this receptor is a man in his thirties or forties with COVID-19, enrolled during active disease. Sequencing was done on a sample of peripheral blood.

In nucleotides, the CDR3 is TGTGCCAGCAGTCCTATCGGGAGAGGCTACACCTTC. Translation: CASSPIGRGYTF. The rearrangement uses TRBV28 and TRBJ1-2; D not resolved. CDR3 length: 12 amino acids. CDR1 is MDHEN, CDR2 SYDVKM, per germline. The ends were cut back, 5 bases at V and 8 bases at J, with 12 bases in the middle.